One sample yielded the 25 T cell receptor beta chains listed below, sequenced in a study of T-cell memory formation after mild COVID-19. TCRdb redid the calling of the 5' RACE reads with MiXCR, one entry per CDR3 protein. Of approximately 290,000 distinct CDR3 sequences listed, 8% to 10% were seen once; the top ten hold about 20%. The source material was PBMCs or a T cell subset sorted from them (not recorded which). The receptors were sampled from a man aged 18 to 30 who had mild COVID-19 (a few samples of this study predate the infection). Cell type and time point are not known.

This clonotype was detected only a few times. The chain recombines TRBV20-1 with TRBJ2-7, with 8 bases aligning to TRBD2. CDR3 length equals 15 residues. Germline V gene sequence: CDR1 DFQATT, CDR2 SNEGSKA (reference sequence). V gave up 4 bases and J gave up 3 bases; unmatched junction bases: 11. CDR3: CSATRAGDIHYEQYV. Written as DNA, the CDR3 is TGCAGTGCTACTCGAGCGGGGGACATACACTACGAGCAGTACGTC.

This chain joins TRBV12-3 or TRBV12-4 and TRBJ2-2; no definite D call. The CDR3 has 17 amino acids. V lost 1 base to trimming and J lost 4 bases, with 16 bases between them. For the CDR3, the DNA is TGTGCCAGCAGTTTAGTCGGTGCGGCTCGACTCACCGGGGAGCTGTTTTTT. Amino acid sequence: CASSLVGAARLTGELFF.

This clonotype appeared many times. The chain combines TRBV18 with TRBJ2-7; D perhaps matches TRBD1 (6 bases). Germline loops: CDR1 KGHSH, CDR2 LQKENI. V dropped 4 bases and J dropped 2 bases, with 15 bases sitting between them. The length of the CDR3 is 15 residues. CDR3 region: CASSLGTSQPYEQYF. The CDR3 region has the DNA TGTGCCAGCTCACTCGGGACATCCCAACCCTACGAGCAGTACTTC.

The V call is TRBV20-1, the J call TRBJ2-5, with 7 bases identical to TRBD1. This CDR3 contains 15 residues. V shed 6 bases and J 5 bases; nucleotides not matched to a gene: 15. Germline-derived CDR1 and CDR2 are DFQATT and SNEGSKA (reference sequence). Here the CDR3 reads CSARGGRFTRETQYF. CDR3 DNA sequence: TGCAGTGCCCGAGGGGGCCGGTTTACAAGGGAGACCCAGTACTTC.

V is TRBV4-3 and J is TRBJ1-4, with a possible D match to TRBD1 (6 bases). Deletions cut 1 base from V and 15 bases from J, with 15 bases between. This CDR3 is 13 amino acids long. Germline V lookup: CDR1 LGHNA, CDR2 YSLEER. The CDR3 sequence: CASSQGEGGFMFF. The CDR3 nucleotides read TGCGCCAGCAGCCAAGGGGAGGGGGGGTTTATGTTTTTT.

The sample holds many counts of this clonotype. V usage is TRBV5-1 and J usage is TRBJ1-1; tentatively, D is TRBD1 (5 bases). The CDR3 consists of 15 residues. CDR1 SGHRS and CDR2 YFSETQ come from the germline V gene. V dropped 4 bases and J dropped 0 bases, with 13 bases sitting between them. The CDR3 DNA is TGCGCCAGCAGCCCTTTGACAGCCTTGAACACTGAAGCTTTCTTT. Translation: CASSPLTALNTEAFF.

The V gene is TRBV5-1, the J gene TRBJ2-3; tentatively, D is TRBD1 (5 bases). Germline V CDR1 and CDR2: SGHRS, YFSETQ. V was pared by 5 bases and J by 2 bases, with 9 bases between. This CDR3 has 13 amino acids. The CDR3 DNA is TGCGCCAGCAGAGTCAGGGCCACAGATACGCAGTATTTT. Encoded protein: CASRVRATDTQYF.

A note on this clonotype: This sequence may be a read error, since a much larger clone differs from it by one base. V usage is TRBV7-8 and J usage is TRBJ2-1, with a weak D call TRBD2 (6 bases). Germline V gene data show CDR1 as SGHVS and CDR2 as FQNEAQ. The CDR3 covers 14 residues. The DNA for the CDR3 is TGTGCCAGCAGATTAGCGGCACCCTACAATGAGCAGTTCTTC. As protein: CASRLAAPYNEQFF.

Ten or more counts support this clonotype. This sequence joins TRBV12-3 or TRBV12-4 and TRBJ2-2, with unresolved D. The CDR3 loop spans 13 amino acids. Trimming removed 8 bases at V and 1 base at J, with 8 bases between. CDR3 in DNA: TGTGCCAGCCACAGCCAGAACACCGGGGAGCTGTTTTTT. As protein: CASHSQNTGELFF.

This clonotype was seen repeatedly, ten times or more. The CDR3 nucleotides read TGTGCCAGCAGCTCTCGGGCGAGCACAGATACGCAGTATTTT. This translates into CASSSRASTDTQYF. V gene TRBV5-4 combines with J gene TRBJ2-3; D is uncertain. This CDR3 comprises 14 residues. CDR1 is SGHNT, CDR2 YYREEE, per germline (reference sequence). The V and J ends lost 3 bases and 0 bases respectively, with 8 bases between them.

This clonotype was picked up a small number of times. The chain uses TRBV12-3 or TRBV12-4 and TRBJ2-3; D may be TRBD2 (6 bases). Trimming removed 2 bases at V and 0 bases at J, with 12 bases between. This CDR3 contains 16 residues. Here the CDR3 DNA reads TGTGCCAGCAGTTTATGGGCGGGATTAAGCACAGATACGCAGTATTTT. Amino acid sequence: CASSLWAGLSTDTQYF.

The gene calls are TRBV6-5 and TRBJ2-2; D is perhaps TRBD1 or TRBD2 (5 bases each). Germline V CDR1 and CDR2: MNHEY, SVGAGI. This CDR3 is built from 15 residues. V was cut by 2 bases and J by 0 bases, with 7 bases left in between. CDR3 bases: TGTGCCAGCAGTTACCGGGGCGCGAACACCGGGGAGCTGTTTTTT. It is translated as CASSYRGANTGELFF.

This rearrangement joins TRBV20-1 to TRBJ2-1; TRBD2 matches 12 bases. Germline loops: CDR1 DFQATT, CDR2 SNEGSKA (reference sequence). The CDR3 covers 11 residues. DNA for the CDR3: TGCAGGGCCAGGGGACTAGCGGGGCAGTTCTTC. It translates to CRARGLAGQFF.

The chain recombines TRBV11-2 with TRBJ1-6; D not certain. The CDR3 is 14 amino acids. CDR1 is SGHAT and CDR2 is FQNNGV in the germline V gene. The germline V and J ends were trimmed by 7 bases and 9 bases, with 16 bases remaining between them. Written as DNA, the CDR3 is TGTGCCAGCACCTCACCCTTATCGGGTTCACCCCTCCACTTT. The encoded protein is CASTSPLSGSPLHF.

This clonotype has a handful of counts. This chain joins TRBV3-1 and TRBJ1-2; D gene uncertain. Germline CDR1 reads LGHDT; CDR2 reads YNNKEL (reference sequence). The CDR3 is 13 residues long. With 3 bases removed from V and 7 bases from J, the gap between germline ends came to 12 bases. CDR3 coding DNA: TGTGCCAGCAGCCAGGATGTCCTGAGTGGCTACACCTTC. Its translation: CASSQDVLSGYTF.

V gene TRBV29-1 combines with J gene TRBJ2-3; no definite D call. The V and J ends lost 0 bases and 6 bases respectively, with 10 bases between them. Germline CDR1 and CDR2: SQVTM and ANQGSEA. CDR3 size: 13 residues. The CDR3 region has the DNA TGCAGCGTTGAAGAAACCCATTTGGATACGCAGTATTTT. Encoded protein: CSVEETHLDTQYF.

Written as DNA, the CDR3 is TGTGCCAGCAGCGGGAACAGGGATTCCGGGGAGCTGTTTTTT. This translates into CASSGNRDSGELFF. The chain couples TRBV7-3 to TRBJ2-2; D might be TRBD1 (6 bases). Looked up from germline, CDR1 is SGHTA and CDR2 is FQGTGA. Trimming removed 5 bases at V and 6 bases at J, with 13 bases between. The CDR3 covers 14 residues. Complete variable domain (other parts from reference TRBV7-3 and TRBJ2-2): GAGVSQTPSNKVTEKGKYVELRCDPISGHTALYWYRQSLGQGPEFLIYFQGTGAADDSGLPNDRFFAVRPEGSVSTLKIQRTERGDSAVYLCASSGNRDSGELFFGEGSRLTVL.

This rearrangement joins TRBV6-5 to TRBJ2-1; possible D gene TRBD1, 6 bases. The CDR3 spans 13 residues. V was trimmed by 8 bases and J by 4 bases, leaving 12 bases between them. Per germline, CDR1 MNHEY and CDR2 SVGAGI. The CDR3 reads CASQTGPYNEQFF. The CDR3 region has the DNA TGTGCCAGCCAGACAGGCCCGTACAATGAGCAGTTCTTC.

The chain is built from TRBV9 and TRBJ2-5, with a weak D call TRBD1 (6 bases). There are 15 residues in the CDR3. Deletions cut 2 bases from V and 4 bases from J, with 15 bases between. Germline-derived CDR1 and CDR2 are SGDLS and YYNGEE. The CDR3 loop reads CASSVDQGFGETQYF. The CDR3 DNA reads TGTGCCAGCAGCGTTGATCAGGGGTTTGGAGAGACCCAGTACTTC.

This clonotype was recorded a few times. The genes are TRBV5-1 and TRBJ2-1; tentatively, D is TRBD2 (5 bases). The CDR3 spans 12 residues. Trimming stripped 2 bases from V and 9 bases from J, with 9 bases between. CDR1 SGHRS and CDR2 YFSETQ come from the germline V gene. The CDR3 region has the DNA TGCGCCAGCAGCTTCCCAGAGGGTGAGCAGTTCTTC. Amino acids: CASSFPEGEQFF.

This clonotype was seen only a few times. J is TRBJ1-5 and V is TRBV6-6; 7 bases map to TRBD1. Germline trimming cut 2 bases from V and 2 bases from J; bases unmatched to any gene: 6. Per germline, CDR1 MNHNY and CDR2 SVGAGI (reference sequence). This CDR3 has 16 amino acids. The CDR3 bases are TGTGCCAGCAGTTACCCCGACAGGGTCGGCAATCAGCCCCAGCATTTT. This translates into CASSYPDRVGNQPQHF.

J is TRBJ2-5 and V is TRBV28; the match to TRBD2 covers 8 bases. The germline V gene has CDR1 MDHEN and CDR2 SYDVKM. V lost 6 bases and J lost 5; bases outside the gene matches: 2. The CDR3 extends over 12 amino acids. In nucleotides, the CDR3 is TGTGCCAGCAGAGGGACTAGGGAGACCCAGTACTTC. Translating gives CASRGTRETQYF.

The chain uses TRBV18 and TRBJ1-2, with a tentative D call TRBD1 (6 bases). Germline assignment: CDR1 KGHSH and CDR2 LQKENI. This CDR3 has 14 amino acids. V lost 4 bases and J 4 bases, leaving 13 bases between the germline ends. The CDR3 region is CASSLDRWGYGYTF. The CDR3 DNA reads TGTGCCAGCTCACTCGACAGGTGGGGCTATGGCTACACCTTC.

This chain joins TRBV5-1 and TRBJ2-7; tentative D call: TRBD2 (6 bases). V lost 0 bases and J lost 1, with 14 bases in between. This CDR3 region has 16 residues. Germline V lookup: CDR1 SGHRS, CDR2 YFSETQ. The CDR3 protein is CASSLAPAGGSYEQYF. The CDR3 nucleotides are TGCGCCAGCAGCTTGGCCCCAGCGGGTGGATCCTACGAGCAGTACTTC.

Only a few counts were recorded for this clonotype. This sequence joins TRBV5-6 and TRBJ2-1, with a weak D call TRBD2 (6 bases). Trimming removed 0 bases at V and 12 bases at J, with 7 bases between. The CDR3 is 11 amino acids. Germline CDR1 reads SGHDT; CDR2 reads YYEEEE. CDR3 region: CASSLVGGQFF. CDR3 sequence (DNA): TGTGCCAGCAGCTTGGTGGGGGGGCAGTTCTTC.